This TCR beta chain was profiled in a study of T cells after posttransplantation cyclophosphamide. General study findings and limits: Blood and skin or GI T cell repertoires showed limited TRB overlap.

The protocol was immunoSEQ multiplex PCR, while the TCRdb copy is restricted to in-frame clones and leaves out a portion. This sample carries about 6,900 clones, more than 95% of them seen once, and the ten largest clones take around 0.5%. Trimming took off 6 bases at V and 7 bases at J, with 6 bases between the two ends. This CDR3 region has 11 residues. CDR1 is MNHEY, CDR2 SMNVEV, per germline (reference sequence). The related graft donor's blood sample was taken on the day of bone marrow donation. Regarding this clone: Its antigen is undetermined.

The receptor was derived from a woman in her twenties or thirties in good health and a related stem cell transplant donor. Specimen: naive CD8+ T cells sorted from PBMCs. J is TRBJ1-4 and V is TRBV27; no definite D call. The DNA for the CDR3 is TGTGCCAGCAGGCGCGGTGAAAAACTGTTTTTT. Protein sequence: CASRRGEKLFF.